This T cell receptor beta chain derives from a study of cytomegalovirus exposure and HLA in healthy donors. Broader study findings: The study listed 164 cytomegalovirus-associated TCR beta chains. CMV serostatus was the sole immune exposure data available.

The PCR was carried out with 60 Vbeta primers and 13 Jbeta primers. The method was immunoSEQ multiplex PCR; TCRdb's version includes in-frame clones alone and lacks a portion of them. The sample records fewer than 200,000 clones, 80% to 85% being singletons. Worth noting for this clone: Its specificity is unknown. At one end the junction does not follow the germline gene, possibly because of a read error.

What was sequenced was PBMCs. The clonotype was recovered from a woman younger than 45 in good health and CMV-seronegative.

CDR3 sequence (DNA): TGTGCCAGTAGTCTTCGACAGGGGAGAGCCAAAAACAGTCAGTACTTC. Translating gives CASSLRQGRAKNSQYF. This rearrangement joins TRBV19 to TRBJ2-4; TRBD1 aligns across 8 bases. The germline gives CDR1 LNHDA, CDR2 SQIVND (reference sequence). This CDR3 is built from 16 residues. Full variable domain (missing parts from reference TRBV19 and TRBJ2-4): DGGITQSPKYLFRKEGQNVTLSCEQNLNHDAMYWYRQDPGQGLRLIYYSQIVNDFQKGDIAEGYSVSREKKESFPLTVTSAQKNPTAFYLCASSLRQGRAKNSQYFGAGTRLSVL.